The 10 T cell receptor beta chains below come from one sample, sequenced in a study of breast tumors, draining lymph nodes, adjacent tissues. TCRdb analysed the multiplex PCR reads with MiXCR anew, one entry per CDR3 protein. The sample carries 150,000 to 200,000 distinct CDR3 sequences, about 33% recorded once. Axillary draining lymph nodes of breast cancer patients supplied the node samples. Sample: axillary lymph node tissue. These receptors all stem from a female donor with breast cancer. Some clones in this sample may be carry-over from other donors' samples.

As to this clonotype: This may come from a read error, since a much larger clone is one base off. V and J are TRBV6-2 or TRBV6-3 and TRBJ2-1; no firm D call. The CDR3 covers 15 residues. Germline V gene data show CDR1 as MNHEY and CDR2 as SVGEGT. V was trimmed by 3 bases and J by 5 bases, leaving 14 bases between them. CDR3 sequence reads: CASSYFGLVDNEQFF. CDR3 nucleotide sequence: TGTGCCAGCAGTTATTTTGGGCTAGTTGACAATGAGCAGTTCTTC.

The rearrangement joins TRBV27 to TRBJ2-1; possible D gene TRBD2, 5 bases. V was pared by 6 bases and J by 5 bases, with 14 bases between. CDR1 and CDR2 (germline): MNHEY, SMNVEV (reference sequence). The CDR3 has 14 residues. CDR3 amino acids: CASRRPRGNNEQFF. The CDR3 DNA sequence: TGTGCCAGCAGACGACCTCGAGGGAACAATGAGCAGTTCTTC.

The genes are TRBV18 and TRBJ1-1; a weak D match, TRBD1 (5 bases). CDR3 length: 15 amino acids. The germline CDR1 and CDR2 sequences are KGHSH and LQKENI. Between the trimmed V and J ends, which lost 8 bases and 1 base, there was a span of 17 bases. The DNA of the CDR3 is TGTGCCAGCAGCTCCGGGGACTGGGGGAACACTGAAGCTTTCTTT. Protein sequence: CASSSGDWGNTEAFF.

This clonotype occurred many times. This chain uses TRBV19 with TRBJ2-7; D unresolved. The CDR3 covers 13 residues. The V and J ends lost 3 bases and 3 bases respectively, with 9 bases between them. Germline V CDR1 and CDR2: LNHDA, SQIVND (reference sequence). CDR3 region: CASSIGLGYEQYF. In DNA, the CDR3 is TGTGCCAGTAGTATTGGTTTGGGCTACGAGCAGTACTTC.

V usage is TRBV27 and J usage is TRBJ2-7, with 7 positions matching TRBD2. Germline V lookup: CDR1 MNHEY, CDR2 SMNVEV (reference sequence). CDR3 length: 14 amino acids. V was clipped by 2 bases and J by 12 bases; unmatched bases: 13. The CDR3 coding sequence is TGTGCCAGCAGTTTAGGGGGGGGATTGAATAGGCGGTACTTC. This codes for CASSLGGGLNRRYF.

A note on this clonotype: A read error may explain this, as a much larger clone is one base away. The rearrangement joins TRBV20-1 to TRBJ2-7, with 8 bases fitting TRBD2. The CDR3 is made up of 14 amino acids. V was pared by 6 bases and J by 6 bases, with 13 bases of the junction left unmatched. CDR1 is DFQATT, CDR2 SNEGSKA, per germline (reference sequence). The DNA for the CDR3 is TGCAGTGCCCCCTCGGGGGGGGTGGCCTCCGAGCAGTACTTC. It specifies CSAPSGGVASEQYF.

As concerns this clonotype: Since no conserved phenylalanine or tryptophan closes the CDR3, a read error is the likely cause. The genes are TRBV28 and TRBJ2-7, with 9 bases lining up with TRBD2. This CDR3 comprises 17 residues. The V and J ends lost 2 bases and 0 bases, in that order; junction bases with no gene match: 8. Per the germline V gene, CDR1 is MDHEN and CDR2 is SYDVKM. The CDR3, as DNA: TGTGCCAGCAGTTTACTGGGGTCTAGCGGGGTCTCCTACGAGCAGTACCTC. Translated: CASSLLGSSGVSYEQYL.

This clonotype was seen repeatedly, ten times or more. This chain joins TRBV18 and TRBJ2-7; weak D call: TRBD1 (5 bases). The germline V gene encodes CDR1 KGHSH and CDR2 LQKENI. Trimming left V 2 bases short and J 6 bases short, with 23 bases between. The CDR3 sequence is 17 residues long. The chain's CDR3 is CASSPYPPGHSGSEQYF. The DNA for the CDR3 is TGTGCCAGCTCACCATACCCCCCCGGACATTCAGGTAGCGAGCAGTACTTC.

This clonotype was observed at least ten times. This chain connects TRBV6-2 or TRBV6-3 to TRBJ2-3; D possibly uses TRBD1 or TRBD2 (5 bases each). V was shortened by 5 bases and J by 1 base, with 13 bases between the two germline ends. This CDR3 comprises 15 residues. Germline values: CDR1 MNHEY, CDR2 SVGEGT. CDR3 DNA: TGTGCCAGCAGTCAGGGTGTGGGGGGCACAGATACGCAGTATTTT. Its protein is CASSQGVGGTDTQYF.

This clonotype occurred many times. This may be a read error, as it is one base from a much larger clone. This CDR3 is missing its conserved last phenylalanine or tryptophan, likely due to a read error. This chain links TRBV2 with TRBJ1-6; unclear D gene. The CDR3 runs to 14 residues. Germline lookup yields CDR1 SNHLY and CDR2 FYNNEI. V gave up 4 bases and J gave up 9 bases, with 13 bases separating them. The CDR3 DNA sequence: TGTGCCAGCAGTGCCCCCTCCGGGGTTTCACCCCTCCACTCT. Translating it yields CASSAPSGVSPLHS.